This is a list of T cell receptor beta chains from one sample in a study of response to subunit inactivated influenza vaccine. From the RT-PCR reads, TCRdb called clonotypes with MiXCR, one entry per CDR3 protein. Of 650,000 to 800,000 distinct CDR3 sequences listed, under 20% are singletons. Sequenced material: PBMCs from blood, taken 5 days after vaccination. These receptors all come from a man aged 45-60 years who received an inactivated influenza vaccine. The CDR3 runs from the conserved cysteine through the conserved F or W. The D gene is left open where the match is weak. Only part of the rows carry a size: once, few, many, or a class if the clone is expanded.

>TRBD2|TRBV27|NA|TRBJ2-3
CASSLVLAESTDTQYF
TGTGCCAGCAGTTTAGTACTAGCGGAGAGCACAGATACGCAGTATTTT
>NA|TRBV7-2|many|TRBJ1-5
CASSLGGELQPQHF
TGTGCCAGCAGCTTAGGAGGCGAACTCCAACCCCAGCATTTT
>NA|TRBV6-2/TRBV6-3|few|TRBJ2-1
CASRTGINEQFF
TGTGCCAGCAGGACAGGCATAAATGAGCAGTTCTTC
>NA|TRBV20-1|NA|TRBJ2-2
CSAQGGIPGELFF
TGCAGTGCCCAGGGAGGAATTCCCGGGGAGCTGTTTTTT
>NA|TRBV7-8|few|TRBJ2-2
CASSLAFLSGELFF
TGTGCCAGCAGCTTAGCGTTCCTGTCCGGGGAGCTGTTTTTT
>TRBD2|TRBV29-1|NA|TRBJ2-1
CSVERVAGGREQFF
TGCAGCGTTGAAAGAGTAGCGGGAGGTCGGGAGCAGTTCTTC
>TRBD2|TRBV13|many|TRBJ2-1
CASSLEASGRGGNNEQFF
TGTGCCAGCAGCTTAGAGGCTAGCGGGAGGGGGGGTAACAATGAGCAGTTCTTC
>TRBD2|TRBV7-8|NA|TRBJ2-5
CASSLWTSGDRETQYF
TGTGCCAGCAGCTTATGGACTAGCGGGGATAGGGAGACCCAGTACTTC
>TRBD2|TRBV5-6|NA|TRBJ2-3
CASSSRGTSRADTQYF
TGTGCCAGCAGCTCCCGTGGGACTAGCAGGGCAGATACGCAGTATTTT
>TRBD1|TRBV6-1|NA|TRBJ2-7
CASSEHRGLYEQYF
TGTGCCAGCAGTGAACACAGGGGGCTCTACGAGCAGTACTTC